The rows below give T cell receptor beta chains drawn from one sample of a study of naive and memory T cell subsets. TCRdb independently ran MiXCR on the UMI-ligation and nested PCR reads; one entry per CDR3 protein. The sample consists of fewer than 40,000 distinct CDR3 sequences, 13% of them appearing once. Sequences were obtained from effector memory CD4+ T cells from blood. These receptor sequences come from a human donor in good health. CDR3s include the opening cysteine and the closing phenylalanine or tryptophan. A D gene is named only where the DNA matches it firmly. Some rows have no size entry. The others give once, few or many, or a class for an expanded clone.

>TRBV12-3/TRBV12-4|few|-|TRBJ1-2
TGTGCCAGCAGTAACCGGGACACCCAGACCTTC
CASSNRDTQTF
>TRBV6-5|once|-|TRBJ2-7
TGTGCCAGCTCGTGGCAGACCCCCTACGAGCAGTACTTC
CASSWQTPYEQYF
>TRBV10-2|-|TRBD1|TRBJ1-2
TGCGCTAGCAGTGACAGGGGGCGAGGCTACACCTTC
CASSDRGRGYTF
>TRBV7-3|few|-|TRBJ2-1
TGTGCCAGCAGCTTCTCACTAGACAATGAGCAGTTCTTC
CASSFSLDNEQFF
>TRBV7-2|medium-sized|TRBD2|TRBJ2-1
TGTGCCAGCAGCTTATTTAGCGGGAGCGAGAATGAGCAGTTCTTC
CASSLFSGSENEQFF
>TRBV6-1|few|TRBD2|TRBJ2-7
TGTGCCAGCACCGGACTAGCGGGGGTCTACGAGCAGTACTTC
CASTGLAGVYEQYF
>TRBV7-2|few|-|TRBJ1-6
TGTGCCAGCAGCTTAGAGACGGCCTATAATTCACCCCTCCACTTT
CASSLETAYNSPLHF
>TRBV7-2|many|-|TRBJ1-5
TGTGCCAGCAGCTCGGCGGCCTCAAGCAATCAGCCCCAGCATTTT
CASSSAASSNQPQHF
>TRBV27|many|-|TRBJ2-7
TGTGCCAGCAGTTTAGAGGCAAAGCAGTACTTC
CASSLEAKQYF
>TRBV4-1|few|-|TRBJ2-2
TGCGCCAGCAGCCAAGAGGGGGGAAAAACCGGGGAGCTGTTTTTT
CASSQEGGKTGELFF
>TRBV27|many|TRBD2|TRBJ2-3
TGTGCCAGCACCGGACTAGGGTCAGATACGCAGTATTTT
CASTGLGSDTQYF
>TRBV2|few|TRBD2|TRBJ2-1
TGTGCCAGCAGTGAAGGACTAGCGGGAGGCGAAAATGAGCAGTTCTTC
CASSEGLAGGENEQFF
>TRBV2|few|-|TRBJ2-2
TGTGCCAGCAGTGTTCGTTCGGAGCTGTTTTTT
CASSVRSELFF
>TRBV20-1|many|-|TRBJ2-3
TGCAGTGCTAGTGCGATAGCGGTTCCCAGTTCTAGCACAGATACGCAGTATTTT
CSASAIAVPSSSTDTQYF
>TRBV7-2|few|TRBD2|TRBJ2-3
TGTGCCAGCAGCTTAGAGATGGTTGCTAGCGGGAGGGCCGCAGATACGCAGTATTTT
CASSLEMVASGRAADTQYF
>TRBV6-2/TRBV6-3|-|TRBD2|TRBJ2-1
TGTGCCAGCAGTACAGCGGGAGGCCCCTACAATGAGCAGTTCTTC
CASSTAGGPYNEQFF
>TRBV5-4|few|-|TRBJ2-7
TGTGCCAGCAGCTTGGCAGGGCGTGACGAGCAGTACTTC
CASSLAGRDEQYF
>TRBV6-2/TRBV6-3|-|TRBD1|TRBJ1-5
TGTGCCAGCAGCTCCGGACAGGGAGGTTTTAATCAGCCCCAGCATTTT
CASSSGQGGFNQPQHF
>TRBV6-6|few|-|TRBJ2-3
TGTGCCAGCAGTTGGAAGAGCACAGATACGCAGTATTTT
CASSWKSTDTQYF
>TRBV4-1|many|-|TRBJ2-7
TGCGCCAGCAGCCAAGATCCGCAAGGGGCTTGGTACGAGCAGTACTTC
CASSQDPQGAWYEQYF
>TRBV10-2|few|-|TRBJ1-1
TGCGCCAGCAGTGACTGGAGGGAACGGCCTGAAGCTTTCTTT
CASSDWRERPEAFF
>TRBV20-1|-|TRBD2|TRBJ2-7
TGCAGTGCTAGATACCCAAGCGGGAGGGCCCCCTACGAGCAGTACTTC
CSARYPSGRAPYEQYF
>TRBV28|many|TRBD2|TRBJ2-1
TGTGCCAGCAGTTTTGGGGGGGCCTACAATGAGCAGTTCTTC
CASSFGGAYNEQFF
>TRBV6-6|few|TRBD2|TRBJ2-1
TGTGCCAGCAGACAACTCGGACTAGCGGACTACAGTGAGCAGTTCTTC
CASRQLGLADYSEQFF
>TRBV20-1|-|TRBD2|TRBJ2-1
TGCAGTGCTATCGGTGGGGCTAGCGGGCCTGGCGGGGAGCAGTTCTTC
CSAIGGASGPGGEQFF
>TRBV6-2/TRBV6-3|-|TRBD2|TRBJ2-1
TGTGCCAGCAGCCCCCACCGCCCCGGGACTAGCGGGAGCGATGAGCAGTTCTTC
CASSPHRPGTSGSDEQFF
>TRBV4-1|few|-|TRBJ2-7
TGCGCCAGCAGCGTCCAAGTCCAGTACTACGAGCAGTACTTC
CASSVQVQYYEQYF
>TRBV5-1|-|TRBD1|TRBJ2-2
TGCGCCAGCAAGACAGGGGCGAACACCGGGGAGCTGTTTTTT
CASKTGANTGELFF
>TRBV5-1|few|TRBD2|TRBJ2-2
TGCGCCAGCAGCTTAACTAGCGGGAACACCGGGGAGCTGTTTTTT
CASSLTSGNTGELFF
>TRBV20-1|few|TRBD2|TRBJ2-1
TGCAGTGCTAGAGATACCGGGAGGGCCGGATACAATGAGCAGTTCTTC
CSARDTGRAGYNEQFF
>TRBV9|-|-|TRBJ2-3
TGTGCCAGCACCCTCGGGCTTACGGAGGGTACGCAGTATTTT
CASTLGLTEGTQYF
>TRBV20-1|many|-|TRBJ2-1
TGCAGTGCTAGAGACCCCTCCCGGGGAAATGAGCAGTTCTTC
CSARDPSRGNEQFF
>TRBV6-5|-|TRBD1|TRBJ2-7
TGTGCCAGCGGCACAGGGGTCGGGGCCTACGAGCAGTACTTC
CASGTGVGAYEQYF
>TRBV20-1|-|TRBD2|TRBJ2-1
TGCAGTGCTAGTTCCCCTAGCGGGAGTCTGAATGAGCAGTTCTTC
CSASSPSGSLNEQFF
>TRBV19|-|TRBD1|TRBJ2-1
TGTGCCAGTAGTGGGACAGCCACTAACAATGAGCAGTTCTTC
CASSGTATNNEQFF
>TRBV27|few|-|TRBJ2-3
TGTGCCAGCAGTTTGCACAGGGAGAGCACAGATACGCAGTATTTT
CASSLHRESTDTQYF
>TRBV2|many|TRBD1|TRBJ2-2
TGTGCCAGCACCCGGGACAGAAGCACCGGGGAGCTGTTTTTT
CASTRDRSTGELFF
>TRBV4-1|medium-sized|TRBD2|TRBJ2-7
TGCGCCAGCAGCCATGTGGAGACTAGCGGGATGGAAGAGCAGTACTTC
CASSHVETSGMEEQYF
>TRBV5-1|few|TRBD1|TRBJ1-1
TGCGCCAGCAGCTTTTCCGGGACAGGGGCCCGGGGCACTGAAGCTTTCTTT
CASSFSGTGARGTEAFF
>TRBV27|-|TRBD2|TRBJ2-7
TGTGCCAGCAGTCGCTCCTCCGGGACTAGCGTCTACGAGCAGTACTTC
CASSRSSGTSVYEQYF
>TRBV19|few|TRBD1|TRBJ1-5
TGTGCCACCACCGGGACAGGGGGCAATCAGCCCCAGCATTTT
CATTGTGGNQPQHF
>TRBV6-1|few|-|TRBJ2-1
TGTGCCAGCAGGTGGGAACTCCTCCCGGTAAATGAGCAGTTCTTC
CASRWELLPVNEQFF
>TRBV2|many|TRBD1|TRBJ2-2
TGTGCCAGCAGGATGACAGGGGGGGAAGCCGGGGAGCTGTTTTTT
CASRMTGGEAGELFF
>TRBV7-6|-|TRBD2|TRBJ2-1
TGTGCCAGCAGCTTATTCCCCTCTAGCGGCTCCTACAATGAGCAGTTCTTC
CASSLFPSSGSYNEQFF
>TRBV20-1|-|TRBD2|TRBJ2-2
TGCAGTGCTAGAGGAGCAGGGACTAGCGGGAGTGGGAACACCGGGGAGCTGTTTTTT
CSARGAGTSGSGNTGELFF
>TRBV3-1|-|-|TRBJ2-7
TGTGCCAGCAGCGCGAAGGTAGTCTTTGCGGGTGAGCAGTACTTC
CASSAKVVFAGEQYF
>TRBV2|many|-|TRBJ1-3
TGTGCCAGCAGGACAGGAAACACCATATATTTT
CASRTGNTIYF
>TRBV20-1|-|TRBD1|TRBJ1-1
TGCAGTGCTAGAGATCAGGGGACAGGGACCACTGAAGCTTTCTTT
CSARDQGTGTTEAFF
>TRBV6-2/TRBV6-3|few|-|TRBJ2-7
TGTGCCAGCAGTGACTCCCCAGGGGAAGTAACCTTC
CASSDSPGEVTF
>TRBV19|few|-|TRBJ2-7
TGTGCCAGTAGTTCTCCCGGACACTCCTACGAGCAGTACTTC
CASSSPGHSYEQYF
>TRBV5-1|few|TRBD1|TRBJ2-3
TGCGCTAGCAGCTTGGGGACAGGACGTGCAGATACGCAGTATTTT
CASSLGTGRADTQYF
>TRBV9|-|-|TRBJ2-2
TGTGCCAGCAGCGTAGCGTTTGGTAGCGCCAGCGGGGAGCTGTTTTTT
CASSVAFGSASGELFF
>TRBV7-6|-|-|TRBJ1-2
TGTGCCAGCAGCTCCTACAGGGCTAATGGCTACACCTTC
CASSSYRANGYTF
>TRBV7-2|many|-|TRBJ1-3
TGTGCCAGCAGCTTATTCTTCCAGACTGGAAACACCATATATTTT
CASSLFFQTGNTIYF
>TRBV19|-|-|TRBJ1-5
TGTGCCAGTAGTATCACAGAATATAGCAATCAGCCCCAGCATTTT
CASSITEYSNQPQHF
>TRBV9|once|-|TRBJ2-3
TGTGCCAGCTCCCGCGACCAATGGGATACGCAGTATTTT
CASSRDQWDTQYF
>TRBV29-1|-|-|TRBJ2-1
TGCAGCGTGGGTGGGGGGTCCAGCTCCTACAATGAGCAGTTCTTC
CSVGGGSSSYNEQFF